The entry that follows covers one T cell receptor beta chain sequence. Its specificity is not known. CDR1 SGHTA and CDR2 FQGNSA come from the germline V gene. Trimming left V 4 bases short and J 4 bases short, with 13 bases between. The CDR3 runs to 14 residues. The source of the sample is a study of blood T cells in healthy people across ages. Study outcomes and limitations: Per million T cells, TCR beta diversity dropped roughly linearly as age increased.

PCR was performed a second time for about 7 to 11 cycles using a sample-barcoded 5' primer and a J-beta primer mix. TCRdb processed the 5' RACE reads anew with MiXCR; each CDR3 protein has one entry. The sample has about 780,000 distinct CDR3 sequences, about 26% seen once. Total RNA amounts of at least 5 micrograms were extracted per sample. The sample was also linked to a second study, of T cells of mothers and their children. As reported in that work: During the second PCR, the M1S primer introduced sample barcodes along with 2-4 random nucleotides. With unrelated pairs as the comparison, related mother-child pairs had a slightly higher overlap that was not significant.

The rearrangement links TRBV7-2 to TRBJ2-5; D might be TRBD2 (5 bases). The TCR comes from a boy between 10 and 17 years old in good health. The sequencing sample was made of blood. CDR3 region: CASSYRDLGETQYF. The CDR3 nucleotides are TGTGCCAGCAGCTATCGGGATTTAGGAGAGACCCAGTACTTC. The complete variable domain, with remaining parts taken from reference TRBV7-2 and TRBJ2-5, reads GAGVSQSPSNKVTEKGKDVELRCDPISGHTALYWYRQSLGQGLEFLIYFQGNSAPDKSGLPSDRFSAERTGGSVSTLTIQRTQQEDSAVYLCASSYRDLGETQYFGPGTRLLVL.